This T cell receptor beta chain was captured in a study of cytomegalovirus exposure and HLA in healthy donors. Background on the study: An earlier analysis identified 117 million unique TCR beta sequences in 150 million to 200 million T cells. Findings and caveats of the study: TCR beta sequences reportedly predicted most subjects' HLA-A and HLA-B alleles accurately. The listing of roughly 160 TCR beta chains classed them as cytomegalovirus-associated.

The PCR used 60 Vbeta and 13 Jbeta primers. Sequencing was performed with immunoSEQ multiplex PCR; in TCRdb, only in-frame clones are kept and a portion is missing. The sample shows some 200,000 clones, 75% to 85% of them seen only once. The V gene's germline CDR1 is MNHEY and CDR2 SVGAGI. V lost 3 bases and J 6 bases, leaving 14 bases between the germline ends. The CDR3 totals 14 residues. Turning to this clone: The antigen is not known.

The sequenced material came from PBMCs. This chain connects TRBV6-5 to TRBJ1-2; no firm D call. The sequence derives from a woman between 40 and 50 years old in good health and CMV-seronegative. DNA of the CDR3: TGTGCCAGCAGTTATGGTCGGGTAAAAGATGGCTACACCTTC. Amino acid sequence: CASSYGRVKDGYTF.